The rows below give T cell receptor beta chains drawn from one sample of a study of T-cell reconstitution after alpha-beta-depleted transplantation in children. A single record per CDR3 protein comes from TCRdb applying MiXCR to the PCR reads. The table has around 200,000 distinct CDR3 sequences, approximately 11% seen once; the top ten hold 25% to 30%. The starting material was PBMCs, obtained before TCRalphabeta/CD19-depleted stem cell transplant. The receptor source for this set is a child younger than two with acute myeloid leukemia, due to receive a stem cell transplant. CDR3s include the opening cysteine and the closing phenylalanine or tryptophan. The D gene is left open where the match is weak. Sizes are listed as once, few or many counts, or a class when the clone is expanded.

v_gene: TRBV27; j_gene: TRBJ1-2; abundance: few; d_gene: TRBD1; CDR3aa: CASSLYPPPTGVSYGYTF; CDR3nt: TGTGCCAGCAGTTTATATCCCCCCCCGACAGGGGTTAGCTATGGCTACACCTTC
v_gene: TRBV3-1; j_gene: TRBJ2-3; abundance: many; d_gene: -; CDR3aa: CASSQDLEDTQYF; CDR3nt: TGTGCCAGCAGCCAAGATTTAGAAGATACGCAGTATTTT
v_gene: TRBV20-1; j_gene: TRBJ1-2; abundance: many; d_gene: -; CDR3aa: CSARAGTNYGYTF; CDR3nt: TGCAGTGCTAGGGCAGGGACTAACTATGGCTACACCTTC
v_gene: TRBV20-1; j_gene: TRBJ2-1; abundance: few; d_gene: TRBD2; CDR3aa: CCASTPLAGEPYNEQFF; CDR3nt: TGCTGTGCTAGCACGCCCCTAGCGGGAGAACCCTACAATGAGCAGTTCTTC
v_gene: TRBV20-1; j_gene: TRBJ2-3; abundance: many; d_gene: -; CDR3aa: CSASDSRDTQYF; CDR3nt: TGCAGTGCTAGTGACAGTCGAGATACGCAGTATTTT
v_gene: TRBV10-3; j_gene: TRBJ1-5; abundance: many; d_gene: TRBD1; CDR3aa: CATSVGDRGSGQPQHF; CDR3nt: TGTGCCACAAGTGTCGGTGACAGGGGCAGCGGTCAGCCCCAGCATTTT
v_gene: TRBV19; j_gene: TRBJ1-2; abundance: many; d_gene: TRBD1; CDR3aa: CASQGQGRDLDGYTF; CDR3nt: TGTGCCAGTCAGGGACAGGGACGTGATTTGGATGGCTACACCTTC
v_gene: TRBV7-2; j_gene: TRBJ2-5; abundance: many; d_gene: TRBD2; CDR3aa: CASSSGLVTTQYF; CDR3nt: TGTGCCAGCAGCTCGGGACTAGTAACGACCCAGTACTTC
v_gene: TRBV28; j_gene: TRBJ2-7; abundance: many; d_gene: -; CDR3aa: CASSLGLSTYEQYF; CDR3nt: TGTGCCAGCAGTTTGGGACTCTCTACCTACGAGCAGTACTTC
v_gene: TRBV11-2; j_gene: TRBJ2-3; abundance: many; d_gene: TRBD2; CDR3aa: CASSGLGGGSISTDTQYF; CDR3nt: TGTGCCAGCAGCGGACTGGGGGGGGGATCCATTAGCACAGATACGCAGTATTTT
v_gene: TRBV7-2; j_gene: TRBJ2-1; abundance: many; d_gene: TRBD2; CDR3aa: CASSLEGSGWNEQFF; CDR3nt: TGTGCCAGCAGCTTAGAGGGTAGCGGGTGGAATGAGCAGTTCTTC
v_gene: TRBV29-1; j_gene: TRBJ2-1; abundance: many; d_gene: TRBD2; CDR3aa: CSVEASGRRDEQFF; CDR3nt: TGCAGCGTTGAGGCTAGCGGGAGAAGGGATGAGCAGTTCTTC
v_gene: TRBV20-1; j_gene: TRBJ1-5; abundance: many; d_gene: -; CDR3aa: CSARGHPNQYQPQHF; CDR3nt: TGCAGTGCTAGAGGACACCCGAACCAGTATCAGCCCCAGCATTTT
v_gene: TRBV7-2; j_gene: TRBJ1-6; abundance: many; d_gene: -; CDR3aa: CASSLLTWGPLHF; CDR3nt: TGTGCCAGCAGCTTATTGACATGGGGACCCCTCCACTTT
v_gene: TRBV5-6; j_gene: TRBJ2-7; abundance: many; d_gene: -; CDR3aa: CASSLFPSESYEQYF; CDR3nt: TGTGCCAGCAGCTTGTTCCCTAGCGAATCCTACGAGCAGTACTTC
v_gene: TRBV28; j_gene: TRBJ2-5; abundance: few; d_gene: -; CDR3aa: CASSLLGRIGQETQYF; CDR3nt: TGTGCCAGCAGTCTACTAGGACGGATAGGTCAAGAGACCCAGTACTTC
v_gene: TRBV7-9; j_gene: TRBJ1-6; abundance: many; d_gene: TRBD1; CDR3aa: CASSPTRGTDNSPLHF; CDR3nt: TGTGCCAGCAGCCCAACCAGAGGGACAGACAATTCACCCCTCCACTTT
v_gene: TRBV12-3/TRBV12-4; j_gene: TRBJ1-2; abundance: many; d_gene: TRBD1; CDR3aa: CASRIGTGVYGYTF; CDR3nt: TGTGCCAGCAGGATCGGGACAGGGGTTTATGGCTACACCTTC
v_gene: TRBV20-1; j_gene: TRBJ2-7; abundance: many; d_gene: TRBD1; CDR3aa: CSAFAGTGLYF; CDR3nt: TGCAGTGCTTTCGCCGGGACAGGGCTGTACTTC
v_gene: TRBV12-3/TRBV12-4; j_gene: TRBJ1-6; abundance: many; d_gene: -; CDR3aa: CASSFLGTPLHF; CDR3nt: TGTGCCAGCAGTTTTCTGGGAACACCCCTCCACTTT
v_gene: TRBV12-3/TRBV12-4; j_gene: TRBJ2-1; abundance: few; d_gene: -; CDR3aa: CASSPNRLPSYNEQFF; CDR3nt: TGTGCCAGCAGTCCAAACAGGTTACCCTCCTACAATGAGCAGTTCTTC
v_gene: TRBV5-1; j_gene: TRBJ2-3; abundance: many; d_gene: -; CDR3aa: CASSPYTTGYRTDTQYF; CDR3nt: TGCGCCAGCAGCCCCTACACTACAGGCTACCGCACAGATACGCAGTATTTT